This T cell receptor beta chain was identified during a study of OX40 agonist ivuxolimab in advanced cancers. About the study as a whole: Ivuxolimab was an agonistic, fully human IgG2 monoclonal antibody directed against OX40 (CD134), a costimulatory receptor. Partial responses were achieved by three dose-escalation patients, of whom one had hepatocellular carcinoma and two had cutaneous melanoma. Intravenous ivuxolimab was administered to patients every 2 weeks at six dose levels: 0.01, 0.1, 0.3, 1.5, 3 and 10 mg/kg. The point of sequencing TCRbeta in the periphery was to test whether ivuxolimab changed TCR sequence diversity and drove clonal T-cell expansion. In the dose-escalation cohort, roughly four fifths of patients were male, and the mean age was roughly 60 years, with a range of about 23 to 90. The paper describes the monotherapy dose-escalation part (N = 52 patients) of the phase I trial of ivuxolimab. Of the 50 to 55 dose-escalation patients, hepatocellular carcinoma was present in 19, melanoma in around 15, renal cell carcinoma in 9 and head and neck cancer in 9. Patients were allowed to have had prior anti-PD-1, anti-PD-L1 or anti-CTLA-4 therapy, and 30% to 40% of the dose-escalation patients had been treated with checkpoint inhibitors. The paper as a whole reports these results and caveats: Clonal expansion of both CD4+ and CD8+ blood T cells was observed from baseline to week 6 at doses 0.1 to 3.0 mg/kg. The antigen specificity of the peripheral T cells that underwent clonal expansion was not determined. Low levels of normalized T-cell clonal expansion were also seen in some patients who did not respond. On average, CD8+ T cells showed more expanded clones than CD4+ T cells after ivuxolimab. In the 0.1-3.0 mg/kg groups, partial responders had among the lowest normalized peripheral clonal expansion, particularly in CD8+ T cells.

The trial excluded patients who had a history of autoimmune disease or were on systemic immunosuppression. Peripheral blood for TCR sequencing was collected from all dose cohorts at baseline, on cycle 4 day 1, and on cycle 7 day 1. Samples were obtained from an open-label, multicenter, first-in-human phase I dose-escalation trial of ivuxolimab. Adults with locally advanced or metastatic melanoma, renal cell, hepatocellular, or head and neck squamous cell carcinoma were enrolled in the trial. Before TCR sequencing, CD4+ and CD8+ T cells were separately sorted from peripheral blood. For sequencing of the TCRbeta CDR3 region, genomic DNA was extracted from the sorted cells. TCRbeta CDR3 regions were sequenced using the immunoSEQ Assay. Entries here come from immuneACCESS through TCRdb and include only in-frame sequences with V and J called. Some clones fail to appear in such tables; in the studies checked, an unresolved V gene covers under half of the shortfall, and the cause of the remainder is unknown. This sample holds about 62,000 clones; 88% were observed only once. The ten most abundant clones make up more than 4.5% of the sample.

Worth noting for this clone: What this receptor recognizes is not known. No clone much larger than this one lies a single base away; base qualities are absent.

According to the germline V gene (reference sequence), CDR1 reads MNHEY and CDR2 reads SMNVEV. Trimming leaves V shorter by 5 bases and J shorter by 12 bases, with the junction holding 15 bases beyond the gene matches. CDR3 length: 16 amino acids, cysteine to phenylalanine. Here the CDR3 DNA is all that survives: 48 bases in frame from base 1. Sequencing used CD4+ or CD8+ T cells sorted from blood, obtained in a trial of the OX40 agonist ivuxolimab. The sequence links TRBV27 to TRBJ2-1; TRBD2 lines up with 11 middle nucleotides. This TCR came from an adult with an advanced solid tumor such as melanoma, head and neck, liver or kidney cancer. CDR3 reads: CASSPRGLAVGEGQFF. In nucleotides, the sequence is TGTGCCAGCAGTCCCCGGGGACTAGCGGTGGGTGAAGGGCAGTTCTTC.